This T cell receptor (beta chain) comes out of a study of cytomegalovirus exposure and HLA in healthy donors. A remark on this clone: Its antigen is not known.

J lost 5 bases, V lost 0 bases, and 9 bases had no gene match. Germline CDR1 SGHDT, CDR2 YYEEEE. The CDR3 has 17 residues. Study outcomes and limitations: Looking again later, the authors saw that most CMV-associated TCR beta chains seemed HLA-restricted.

A multiplex PCR was run with 60 Vbeta primers and 13 Jbeta primers. The method was immunoSEQ multiplex PCR; TCRdb's version includes in-frame clones alone and lacks a portion of them. Found here are 100,000 to 150,000 clones, around 70% of them singletons; the top ten hold about 2.6%. V gene TRBV5-6 combines with J gene TRBJ2-3; 10 bases match TRBD2. The source is a woman aged 55-70 years in good health and CMV-seropositive. The specimen was PBMCs. The CDR3 here is CASSLANLAGGGDTQYF. In nucleotides, the CDR3 is TGTGCCAGCAGCTTGGCCAATTTAGCGGGGGGAGGAGATACGCAGTATTTT.